What follows is one T cell receptor beta chain and its context. Its antigen is not known. The data originate from a study of cytomegalovirus exposure and HLA in healthy donors. Study conclusions and caveats: Productive status was seen about 87% or about 30% of the time for most TCR beta V segments in an earlier analysis. CMV antigen specificity was confirmed in vitro for a few CMV-associated chains. The likely origin of a cluster of highly shared sequence variants was a sequencing artifact. The study designated roughly 150 TCR beta chains cytomegalovirus-associated.

60 Vbeta and 13 Jbeta primers were used in PCR. Measured with immunoSEQ multiplex PCR; TCRdb has only the in-frame clones, and not every one. This sample carries under 130,000 clones, 75% to 85% of them seen once, and the ten largest clones take 2.1%. The CDR3 sequence is 13 residues long. Trimming took 4 bases from V and 6 from J, leaving 9 bases between them. Germline assignment: CDR1 SGHDN and CDR2 FVKESK. The clonotype comes from a man in his thirties or forties in good health and CMV-seronegative. The chain is built from TRBV14 and TRBJ2-2; D might be TRBD2 (5 bases). Material: PBMCs. CDR3 DNA sequence: TGTGCCAGCAGCCCGGGGAGTGCCGGGGAGCTGTTTTTT. This gives the protein CASSPGSAGELFF. Variable domain in full (rest from reference TRBV14 and TRBJ2-2): EAGVTQFPSHSVIEKGQTVTLRCDPISGHDNLYWYRRVMGKEIKFLLHFVKESKQDESGMPNNRFLAERTGGTYSTLKVQPAELEDSGVYFCASSPGSAGELFFGEGSRLTVL.